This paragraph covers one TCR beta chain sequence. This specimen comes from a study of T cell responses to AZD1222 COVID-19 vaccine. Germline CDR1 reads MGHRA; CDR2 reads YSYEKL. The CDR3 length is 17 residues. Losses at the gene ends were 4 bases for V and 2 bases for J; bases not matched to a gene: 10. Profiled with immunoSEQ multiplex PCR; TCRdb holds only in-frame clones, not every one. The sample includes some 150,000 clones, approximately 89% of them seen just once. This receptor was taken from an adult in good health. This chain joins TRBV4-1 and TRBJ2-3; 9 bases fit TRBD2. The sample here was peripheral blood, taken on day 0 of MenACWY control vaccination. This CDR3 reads CASSLGGGAGPTDTQYF. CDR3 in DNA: TGCGCCAGCAGCCTCGGCGGGGGGGCGGGGCCCACAGATACGCAGTATTTT.